These T cell receptor beta chains were read from a single sample in a study of T cells in Graves' hyperthyroidism and ophthalmopathy. TCRdb reprocessed the multiplex PCR reads via MiXCR and lists one record per CDR3 protein. The sample includes a few hundred thousand distinct CDR3 sequences, approximately 14% of them seen just once. Specimen: blood. The receptors were gathered from a woman younger than 30 with Graves' hyperthyroidism. Each CDR3 is given with its conserved first and last residue. A D gene is named only where the DNA matches it firmly. Part of the rows lack a size; the others show once, few, many or a class for expanded clones.

V: TRBV5-6; J: TRBJ2-1; size: few; D: TRBD2; CDR3: CASSPTASGSYNEQFF; DNA: TGTGCCAGCAGTCCTACCGCTAGCGGGAGTTACAATGAGCAGTTCTTC
V: TRBV9; J: TRBJ2-5; size: few; D: TRBD1; CDR3: CASSVVPGQGETQYF; DNA: TGTGCCAGCAGCGTAGTACCGGGACAGGGGGAGACCCAGTACTTC
V: TRBV18; J: TRBJ1-2; size: many; D: TRBD1; CDR3: CASSPGQELYGYTF; DNA: TGTGCCAGCTCACCAGGACAGGAACTCTATGGCTACACCTTC
V: TRBV6-1; J: TRBJ2-5; size: NA; D: TRBD2; CDR3: CALRRGTSGRETQYF; DNA: TGTGCCCTGCGCAGGGGGACTAGCGGGAGGGAGACCCAGTACTTC
V: TRBV5-4; J: TRBJ2-2; size: NA; D: NA; CDR3: CASSAVRGETGELYF; DNA: TGTGCCAGCAGCGCAGTCAGGGGGGAAACCGGGGAGCTGTATTTT
V: TRBV30; J: TRBJ1-2; size: many; D: NA; CDR3: CAWGQYGYTF; DNA: TGTGCCTGGGGACAGTATGGCTACACCTTC
V: TRBV6-5; J: TRBJ1-4; size: few; D: NA; CDR3: CASSYRDGGNEKLFF; DNA: TGTGCCAGCAGTTACCGGGATGGGGGGAATGAAAAACTGTTTTTT
V: TRBV3-1; J: TRBJ1-4; size: few; D: TRBD1; CDR3: CASSQTDRGYEKLFF; DNA: TGTGCCAGCAGCCAAACCGACAGGGGTTACGAAAAACTGTTTTTT
V: TRBV3-1; J: TRBJ2-1; size: many; D: TRBD2; CDR3: CASSQNQPLAALNEQFF; DNA: TGTGCCAGCAGCCAAAATCAACCACTAGCGGCTTTGAATGAGCAGTTCTTC
V: TRBV5-1; J: TRBJ1-4; size: many; D: TRBD1; CDR3: CASSRGTGGGEKLFF; DNA: TGCGCCAGCAGCCGCGGGACAGGAGGGGGTGAAAAACTGTTTTTT
V: TRBV5-5; J: TRBJ1-2; size: NA; D: NA; CDR3: CASSRRGATGYTF; DNA: TGTGCCAGCAGCCGCCGGGGCGCCACTGGCTACACCTTC
V: TRBV15; J: TRBJ2-4; size: many; D: TRBD1; CDR3: CATSSSTGGSKNIQYF; DNA: TGTGCCACCAGCAGCTCGACAGGGGGTTCCAAAAACATTCAGTACTTC
V: TRBV5-5; J: TRBJ2-3; size: many; D: NA; CDR3: CASSFLGGVTDTQYF; DNA: TGTGCCAGCAGCTTTTTGGGGGGCGTGACAGATACGCAGTATTTT
V: TRBV19; J: TRBJ1-2; size: many; D: NA; CDR3: CASSIFLTARLYGYTF; DNA: TGTGCCAGTAGTATATTCCTCACGGCACGACTCTATGGCTACACCTTC
V: TRBV27; J: TRBJ1-5; size: NA; D: NA; CDR3: CASSVRGGNNQPQHF; DNA: TGTGCCAGCAGTGTCCGAGGGGGTAATAATCAGCCCCAGCATTTT
V: TRBV30; J: TRBJ2-2; size: many; D: TRBD1; CDR3: CAWKQGALDTGELFF; DNA: TGTGCCTGGAAACAGGGGGCCTTGGACACCGGGGAGCTGTTTTTT
V: TRBV10-3; J: TRBJ1-1; size: few; D: NA; CDR3: CAISEWEGGDTEAFF; DNA: TGTGCCATCAGTGAGTGGGAGGGGGGTGACACTGAAGCTTTCTTT
V: TRBV18; J: TRBJ2-4; size: many; D: TRBD1; CDR3: CASSPRDRAMSSIQYF; DNA: TGTGCCAGCTCACCACGGGACAGGGCCATGAGCAGCATTCAGTACTTC